This TCR beta chain was sequenced during a study of blood T cell repertoires in COVID-19. About the research overall: From the United States, Italy and Spain came samples of acute and convalescent COVID-19. T cells, B-cell-depleted T cells, or PBMCs provided the cDNA or gDNA that served as material.

CDR3 length equals 16 residues. Germline V gives CDR1 LNHDA, CDR2 SQIVND (reference sequence). V lost 3 bases and J lost 1, with 15 bases in between. Original data processing: Estimation of nucleated cell counts was performed using reference gene primer amplification. Generated by immunoSEQ multiplex PCR, the TCRdb table keeps only in-frame clones and is missing some. Clonal size and the V and J genes are those of that table, whereas D and trimming came from the DNA. Among some 180,000 clones listed, nearly 90% were seen once. The chain links TRBV19 to TRBJ1-1, with D possibly being TRBD1 (6 bases). The TCR sequence derives from a man in his fifties with COVID-19, enrolled during active disease. Sample: peripheral blood. The CDR3 DNA reads TGTGCCAGTAGTATTGTACAGGGTGGGGCGAACACTGAAGCTTTCTTT. Its protein product is CASSIVQGGANTEAFF.